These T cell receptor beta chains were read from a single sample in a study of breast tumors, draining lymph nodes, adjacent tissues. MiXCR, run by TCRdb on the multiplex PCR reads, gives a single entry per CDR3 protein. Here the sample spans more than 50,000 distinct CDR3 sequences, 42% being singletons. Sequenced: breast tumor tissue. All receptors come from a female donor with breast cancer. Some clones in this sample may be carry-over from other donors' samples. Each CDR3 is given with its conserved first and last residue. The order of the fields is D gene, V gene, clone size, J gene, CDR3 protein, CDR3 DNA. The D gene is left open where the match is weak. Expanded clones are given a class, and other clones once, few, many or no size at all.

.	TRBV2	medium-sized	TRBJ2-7	CASSPRDSYEQYF	TGTGCCAGCAGTCCCCGAGACTCCTACGAGCAGTACTTC
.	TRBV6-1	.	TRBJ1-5	CASSDNGHNQPQHF	TGTGCCAGCAGTGATAACGGCCACAATCAGCCCCAGCATTTT
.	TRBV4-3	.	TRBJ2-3	CASSLSLGPDYEQYF	TGCGCCAGCAGCCTATCTCTCGGGCCGGATTATGAGCAGTATTTT
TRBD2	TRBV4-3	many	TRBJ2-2	CASSQDGLAGGPDTGELFF	TGCGCCAGCAGCCAAGATGGACTAGCGGGAGGGCCGGACACCGGGGAGCTGTTTTTT
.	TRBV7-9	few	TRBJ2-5	CASSANRVDKTQYF	TGTGCCAGCAGTGCTAACAGGGTCGATAAGACCCAGTACTTC
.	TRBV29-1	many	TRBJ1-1	CSVDIRSGGTFF	TGCAGCGTTGATATTAGGTCAGGCGGGACTTTCTTT
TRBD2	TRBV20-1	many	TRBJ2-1	CSALREDSYNEQFF	TGCAGTGCCTTGCGGGAGGACTCCTACAATGAGCAGTTCTTC
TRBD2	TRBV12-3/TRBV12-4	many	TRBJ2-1	CASKGPQLAGGNEQFF	TGTGCCAGCAAGGGGCCGCAACTAGCGGGAGGCAATGAGCAGTTCTTC
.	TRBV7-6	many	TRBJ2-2	CASSLGDPETGELFF	TGTGCCAGCAGCTTGGGTGATCCGGAGACCGGGGAGCTGTTTTTT
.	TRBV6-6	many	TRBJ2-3	CASSYSVGSTDTQYF	TGTGCCAGCAGTTACAGTGTGGGGAGCACAGATACGCAGTATTTT
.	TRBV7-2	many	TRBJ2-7	CASSDLYEQYF	TGTGCCAGCAGCGACCTTTACGAGCAGTACTTC
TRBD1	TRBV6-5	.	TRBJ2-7	CASSLGQAPYEQYF	TGTGCCAGCAGTCTTGGACAGGCGCCCTACGAGCAGTACTTC
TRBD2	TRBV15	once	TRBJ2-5	CATSKGTSGKETQYF	TGTGCCACCAGCAAGGGGACTAGCGGAAAAGAGACCCAGTACTTC
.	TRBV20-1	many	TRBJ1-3	CSAKDPDWGARSGNTIYF	TGCAGTGCGAAAGACCCAGACTGGGGGGCACGGTCTGGAAACACCATATATTTT
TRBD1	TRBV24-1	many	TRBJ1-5	CATSDSGQGRMPQHF	TGTGCCACCAGTGATTCGGGACAGGGAAGGATGCCCCAGCATTTT
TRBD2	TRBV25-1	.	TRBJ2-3	CASSAPGGGTDTQYF	TGCGCCAGCAGTGCGCCCGGGGGAGGGACAGATACGCAGTATTTT
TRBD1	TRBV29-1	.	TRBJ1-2	CSVDVGRGGIIRYGYTF	TGCAGCGTTGATGTCGGCAGGGGGGGGATTATTAGGTATGGCTACACCTTC
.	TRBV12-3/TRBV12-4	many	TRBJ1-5	CASSFPRGVGSNQPQHF	TGTGCCAGCAGTTTCCCCAGGGGTGTCGGTAGCAATCAGCCCCAGCATTTT
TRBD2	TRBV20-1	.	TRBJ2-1	CSARTGLAGWDEQFF	TGCAGTGCACGAACGGGACTAGCGGGATGGGATGAGCAGTTCTTC
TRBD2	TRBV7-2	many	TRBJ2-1	CASSPEGTSGDNEQFF	TGTGCCAGCAGCCCGGAGGGGACTAGCGGGGATAATGAGCAGTTCTTC
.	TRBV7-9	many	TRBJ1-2	CASSPYREQAGYTF	TGTGCCAGCAGCCCGTACAGGGAGCAGGCTGGCTACACCTTC
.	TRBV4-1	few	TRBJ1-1	CASSQVGGQGWNTEAFF	TGCGCCAGCAGCCAAGTGGGGGGGCAGGGTTGGAACACTGAAGCTTTCTTT
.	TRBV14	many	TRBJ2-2	CASRPRGGKTGELFF	TGTGCCAGCAGGCCCCGGGGTGGGAAGACCGGGGAGCTGTTTTTT
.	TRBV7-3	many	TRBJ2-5	CASSSTLDGTQYF	TGTGCCAGCAGCTCTACCCTCGACGGGACCCAGTACTTC
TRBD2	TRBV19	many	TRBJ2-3	CASSIGRERYTDTQYF	TGTGCCAGTAGTATTGGGCGGGAGCGCTACACAGATACGCAGTATTTT
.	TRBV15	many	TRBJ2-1	CATSLKRTSEQFF	TGTGCCACCAGCTTAAAAAGAACGTCCGAGCAGTTCTTC
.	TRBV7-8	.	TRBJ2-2	CASSLVGSTGELFF	TGTGCCAGCAGCTTAGTAGGGTCAACCGGGGAGCTGTTTTTT
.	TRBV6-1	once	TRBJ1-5	CASQSGAAGDQPQHF	TGTGCCAGCCAGAGCGGCGCGGCAGGGGATCAGCCCCAGCATTTT
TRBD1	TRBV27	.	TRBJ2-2	CASNKDRGFTGELFF	TGTGCCAGTAATAAGGACAGGGGGTTCACCGGGGAGCTGTTTTTT
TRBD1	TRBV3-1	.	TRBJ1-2	CASSQDGQGDYGYAF	TGCGCCAGCAGCCAAGATGGACAGGGTGACTATGGCTACGCCTTT
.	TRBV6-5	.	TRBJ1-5	CASRKAGSANQPQHF	TGTGCCAGCAGAAAAGCAGGGAGTGCAAATCAGCCCCAGCATTTT
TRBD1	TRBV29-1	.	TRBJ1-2	CSWMGTGNYGYTF	TGCAGCTGGATGGGGACAGGGAACTATGGCTACACCTTC
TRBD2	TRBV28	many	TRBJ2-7	CASSPGLAGPGEQYF	TGTGCCAGCAGTCCCGGACTAGCGGGACCGGGGGAGCAGTACTTC
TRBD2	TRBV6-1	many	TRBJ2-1	CASRRTSGNNEQFF	TGTGCCAGCCGGCGGACTAGCGGGAACAATGAGCAGTTCTTC
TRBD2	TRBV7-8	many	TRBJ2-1	CASRRLANEQFF	TGTGCCAGCCGTCGACTAGCCAATGAGCAGTTCTTC
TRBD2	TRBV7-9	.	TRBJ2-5	CASSSPGGAAKNRDSWETQYF	TGTGCCAGCAGCTCCCCCGGGGGGGCGGCCAAAAACAGGGACTCTTGGGAGACCCAGTACTTC
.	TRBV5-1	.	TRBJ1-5	CASGLGGGNQPQHF	TGCGCCAGCGGCTTGGGGGGAGGCAATCAGCCCCAGCATTTT
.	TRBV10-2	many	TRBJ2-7	CASSEPGTPGAEQYF	TGCGCCAGCAGTGAGCCGGGGACACCCGGGGCGGAGCAGTACTTC
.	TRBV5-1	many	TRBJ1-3	CASSPAGRTGNTIYF	TGCGCCAGCAGCCCAGCAGGAAGAACTGGAAACACCATATATTTT
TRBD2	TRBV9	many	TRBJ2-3	CASSPLEALGLAGSLRDTQYF	TGTGCCAGCAGCCCTCTCGAGGCCCTGGGACTAGCGGGTTCTCTGAGGGATACGCAGTATTTT
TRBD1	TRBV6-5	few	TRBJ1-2	CASSYGTGGLSGYTF	TGTGCCAGCAGTTACGGGACAGGGGGTCTTAGTGGCTACACCTTC
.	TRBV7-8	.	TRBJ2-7	CASSLAATPRGSYEQYF	TGTGCCAGCAGCTTAGCTGCCACTCCGAGGGGCTCCTACGAGCAGTACTTC
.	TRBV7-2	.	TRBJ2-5	CASSYRDGQMATQYF	TGTGCCAGCAGCTACCGGGACGGTCAGATGGCGACCCAGTACTTC
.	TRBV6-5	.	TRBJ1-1	CASSKTNVGSEAFF	TGTGCCAGCAGTAAAACCAACGTTGGATCTGAAGCTTTCTTT
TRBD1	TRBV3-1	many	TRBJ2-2	CASSTGDTGELFF	TGTGCCAGTAGTACAGGGGACACCGGGGAGCTGTTTTTT
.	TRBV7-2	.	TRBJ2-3	CASSFLGHQTDTQYF	TGTGCCAGCAGCTTCCTGGGGCACCAGACAGATACGCAGTATTTT
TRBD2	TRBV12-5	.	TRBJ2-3	CASGTGGGNTGTQYF	TGTGCTAGTGGTACCGGGGGGGGTAACACAGGTACGCAGTATTTT
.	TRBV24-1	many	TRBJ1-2	CATSDPGRGDYGYTF	TGTGCCACCAGTGACCCCGGCAGGGGTGACTATGGCTACACCTTC
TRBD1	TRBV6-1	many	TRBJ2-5	CASILQGLETQYF	TGTGCCAGCATTTTACAGGGGTTGGAGACCCAGTACTTC
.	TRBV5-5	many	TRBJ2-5	CASSFLNQETQYF	TGTGCCAGCAGCTTCTTAAACCAAGAGACCCAGTACTTC
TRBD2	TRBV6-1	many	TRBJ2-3	CASSIGGSTDTQYF	TGTGCCAGCAGTATCGGCGGGAGTACAGATACGCAGTATTTT
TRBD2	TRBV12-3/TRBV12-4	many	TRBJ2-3	CASSTGLAGIGGGLDTQYF	TGTGCCAGCAGCACGGGACTAGCGGGAATAGGTGGTGGATTGGATACGCAGTATTTT
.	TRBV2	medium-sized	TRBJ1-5	CASSGLRSGQPQHF	TGTGCCAGCAGTGGGTTGAGATCTGGTCAGCCCCAGCATTTT
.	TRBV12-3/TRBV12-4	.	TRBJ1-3	CASSSASSPGNTIYF	TGTGCCAGCAGTTCGGCTTCCAGCCCTGGAAACACCATATATTTT
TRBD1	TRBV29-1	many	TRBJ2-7	CSGFFGTGAVEQYF	TGCAGCGGTTTCTTTGGGACAGGGGCAGTCGAGCAGTACTTC
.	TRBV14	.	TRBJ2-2	CASSQVSRELFF	TGTGCCAGCAGCCAAGTCTCCAGGGAGCTGTTTTTT
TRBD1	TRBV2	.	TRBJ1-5	CARGLGSNQPQHF	TGTGCGAGGGGGCTCGGCAGCAATCAGCCCCAGCATTTT
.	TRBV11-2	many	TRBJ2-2	CASSLAVAVGTGELFF	TGTGCCAGCAGCTTAGCGGTAGCGGTGGGGACCGGGGAGCTGTTTTTT
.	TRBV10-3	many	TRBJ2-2	CAISEDEHGSGELFF	TGTGCCATCAGTGAGGACGAACATGGCTCCGGGGAGCTGTTTTTT
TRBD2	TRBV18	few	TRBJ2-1	CASSPRTSGSAGFNEQFF	TGTGCCAGCTCACCTAGGACTAGCGGGAGTGCGGGTTTCAATGAGCAGTTCTTC